Listed below are T cell receptor beta chains from one sample, sequenced in a study of a mutant IDH1 vaccine in newly diagnosed glioma. Using immunoSEQ multiplex PCR, the repertoire was profiled, and TCRdb retains in-frame clones only, with some absent. The sample includes under 80,000 clones, 70% to 90% of them seen just once. Source: PBMCs, taken from a glioma patient treated with radiotherapy, temozolomide or both. Receptor source: a man aged 25-45 years with glioma. Each CDR3 is given with its conserved first and last residue. The order of the fields is CDR3 DNA, CDR3 protein, CDR3 length, V gene, J gene, clone size, D gene. The D gene is left open where the match is weak. Some rows mark clone size as missing; the rest say once, few, many or name a class of expanded clone.

CDR3nt: TGTGCCAGCAGCCAAGGGGGCACCAGCACAGATACGCAGTATTTT
CDR3aa: CASSQGGTSTDTQYF
len: 15
v_gene: TRBV14
j_gene: TRBJ2-3
abundance: .
d_gene: .

CDR3nt: TGTGCCACCCGGACGGGAGGCGTCTGGACAGGGCCGAATGAAAAACTGTTTTTT
CDR3aa: CATRTGGVWTGPNEKLFF
len: 18
v_gene: TRBV15
j_gene: TRBJ1-4
abundance: once
d_gene: TRBD1

CDR3nt: TGTGCCAGCAGCTTAACAGGGAGGAGCTCCTACGAGCAGTACTTC
CDR3aa: CASSLTGRSSYEQYF
len: 15
v_gene: TRBV5-6
j_gene: TRBJ2-7
abundance: few
d_gene: .

CDR3nt: TGTGCTGGGGGACAGGGTCGCTCCTACGAGCAGTACTTC
CDR3aa: CAGGQGRSYEQYF
len: 13
v_gene: TRBV12-5
j_gene: TRBJ2-7
abundance: few
d_gene: TRBD1

CDR3nt: TGTGCCAGTAGTACCCAAATACGGAACACTGAAGCTTTCTTT
CDR3aa: CASSTQIRNTEAFF
len: 14
v_gene: TRBV19
j_gene: TRBJ1-1
abundance: few
d_gene: .

CDR3nt: TGTGCCAGCAGCTTGGTGAGGGGGGCAAAGAACACTGAAGCTTTCTTT
CDR3aa: CASSLVRGAKNTEAFF
len: 16
v_gene: TRBV5-4
j_gene: TRBJ1-1
abundance: .
d_gene: .

CDR3nt: TGTGCCAGCAGGGACTCCAGTGGGGGGAACACTGAAGCTTTCTTT
CDR3aa: CASRDSSGGNTEAFF
len: 15
v_gene: TRBV2
j_gene: TRBJ1-1
abundance: .
d_gene: .

CDR3nt: TGCAGCGTGGCCGCGGGGTATAATTCACCCCTCCACTTT
CDR3aa: CSVAAGYNSPLHF
len: 13
v_gene: TRBV29-1
j_gene: TRBJ1-6
abundance: few
d_gene: .

CDR3nt: TGTGCCAGCAGTGCTCGCAACCCCGGGACAGGGTTGGGTCAGCCCCAGCATTTT
CDR3aa: CASSARNPGTGLGQPQHF
len: 18
v_gene: TRBV6-1
j_gene: TRBJ1-5
abundance: .
d_gene: TRBD1

CDR3nt: TGCGCCAGCAGCCAAGTTGAGACAGGGGGCTATCAGCCCCAGCATTTT
CDR3aa: CASSQVETGGYQPQHF
len: 16
v_gene: TRBV4-1
j_gene: TRBJ1-5
abundance: .
d_gene: TRBD1

CDR3nt: TGTGCCAGCAGTTTCGGGACTAGCGGTTTTACCGGGGAGCTGTTTTTT
CDR3aa: CASSFGTSGFTGELFF
len: 16
v_gene: TRBV28
j_gene: TRBJ2-2
abundance: .
d_gene: TRBD2

CDR3nt: TGTGCCAGCAGCATTGGACAGTCTAGGGGCTACGAGCAGTACTTC
CDR3aa: CASSIGQSRGYEQYF
len: 15
v_gene: TRBV28
j_gene: TRBJ2-7
abundance: once
d_gene: .

CDR3nt: TGCAGTCCAGGAGGGGGGGATGAGCAGTTCTTC
CDR3aa: CSPGGGDEQFF
len: 11
v_gene: TRBV20-1
j_gene: TRBJ2-1
abundance: .
d_gene: .

CDR3nt: TGCGCCAGCAGCCAAGATAAAGGAACCTTCACAGATACGCAGTATTTT
CDR3aa: CASSQDKGTFTDTQYF
len: 16
v_gene: TRBV4-1
j_gene: TRBJ2-3
abundance: .
d_gene: .

CDR3nt: TGTGCCAGCAGCCCAGAAGGGCGGAACACTGAAGCTTTCTTT
CDR3aa: CASSPEGRNTEAFF
len: 14
v_gene: TRBV6-4
j_gene: TRBJ1-1
abundance: .
d_gene: .

CDR3nt: TGTGCCAGCTCACCAGGACAGGGCCGATTGGAGACCCAGTACTTC
CDR3aa: CASSPGQGRLETQYF
len: 15
v_gene: TRBV18
j_gene: TRBJ2-5
abundance: .
d_gene: TRBD1

CDR3nt: TGTGCCAGCAGTGACCACGGGGCCAGCGGGGAGACCCAGTACTTC
CDR3aa: CASSDHGASGETQYF
len: 15
v_gene: TRBV6-4
j_gene: TRBJ2-5
abundance: once
d_gene: .

CDR3nt: TGTGCCAGCAGCGTTTCGAGTGGAATGAACACTGAAGCTTTCTTT
CDR3aa: CASSVSSGMNTEAFF
len: 15
v_gene: TRBV9
j_gene: TRBJ1-1
abundance: .
d_gene: .

CDR3nt: TGCGCCAGCAGCCAAGGGGAGGGGATTAACTATGGCTACACCTTC
CDR3aa: CASSQGEGINYGYTF
len: 15
v_gene: TRBV4-1
j_gene: TRBJ1-2
abundance: .
d_gene: .

CDR3nt: TGTGCCAGCAGCCCCTCAGGGCAGACCCTAAGGAACGAGCAGTACTTC
CDR3aa: CASSPSGQTLRNEQYF
len: 16
v_gene: TRBV14
j_gene: TRBJ2-7
abundance: .
d_gene: .

CDR3nt: TGTGCCAGTAGCGAATACACCGGGGAGCTGTTTTTT
CDR3aa: CASSEYTGELFF
len: 12
v_gene: TRBV19
j_gene: TRBJ2-2
abundance: .
d_gene: .

CDR3nt: TGTGCCAGCAGCGCCCCGACAGTAAGCACAGATACGCAGTATTTT
CDR3aa: CASSAPTVSTDTQYF
len: 15
v_gene: TRBV9
j_gene: TRBJ2-3
abundance: .
d_gene: .

CDR3nt: TGTGCCAGCAGCCGGTCAGAACCGAAGGGGGGTGAAGCTTTCTTT
CDR3aa: CASSRSEPKGGEAFF
len: 15
v_gene: TRBV7-8
j_gene: TRBJ1-1
abundance: .
d_gene: .

CDR3nt: TGTGCCAGCAGCTTAGGACTAGCGGGGGGGGAGCATGGCACAGATACGCAGTATTTT
CDR3aa: CASSLGLAGGEHGTDTQYF
len: 19
v_gene: TRBV11-2
j_gene: TRBJ2-3
abundance: .
d_gene: TRBD2

CDR3nt: TGTGCCAGCAGCTTGGCCGGATCGAACACTGAAGCTTTCTTT
CDR3aa: CASSLAGSNTEAFF
len: 14
v_gene: TRBV11-3
j_gene: TRBJ1-1
abundance: .
d_gene: .

CDR3nt: TGCGCCAGCAGCTTGGACAGGGGGGGTGAAGCTTTCTTT
CDR3aa: CASSLDRGGEAFF
len: 13
v_gene: TRBV5-1
j_gene: TRBJ1-1
abundance: .
d_gene: TRBD1

CDR3nt: TGTGCCAGCAGCCGTGACAGGGGTTTGGACATTCAGTACTTC
CDR3aa: CASSRDRGLDIQYF
len: 14
v_gene: TRBV6-5
j_gene: TRBJ2-4
abundance: .
d_gene: TRBD1

CDR3nt: TGTGCCAGCAGCTTAGCGGGGGGGGCTCGCGATGAGCAGTTCTTC
CDR3aa: CASSLAGGARDEQFF
len: 15
v_gene: TRBV7-8
j_gene: TRBJ2-1
abundance: once
d_gene: .

CDR3nt: TGTGCCACCAGCAGGGAGACAGGCACTGAAGCTTTCTTT
CDR3aa: CATSRETGTEAFF
len: 13
v_gene: TRBV15
j_gene: TRBJ1-1
abundance: .
d_gene: .

CDR3nt: TGTGCCAGCCGTAACACCGGGGAGCTGTTTTTT
CDR3aa: CASRNTGELFF
len: 11
v_gene: TRBV11-2
j_gene: TRBJ2-2
abundance: .
d_gene: .

CDR3nt: TGTGCCAGCAGCTTAGGACTCCGGGGGGCTCTCCGGGAGCAGTACTTC
CDR3aa: CASSLGLRGALREQYF
len: 16
v_gene: TRBV13
j_gene: TRBJ2-7
abundance: .
d_gene: .

CDR3nt: TGTGCCAGCAGCTTGGATATCTCCGCGAACACCGGGGAGCTGTTTTTT
CDR3aa: CASSLDISANTGELFF
len: 16
v_gene: TRBV5-6
j_gene: TRBJ2-2
abundance: .
d_gene: .

CDR3nt: TGTGCCAGCAGTCCCTTGGACGGCTCTTATCAGCCCCAGCATTTT
CDR3aa: CASSPLDGSYQPQHF
len: 15
v_gene: TRBV27
j_gene: TRBJ1-5
abundance: .
d_gene: .

CDR3nt: TGTGCCGGGCCTAGCGGGACAGGGGATCAGCCCCAGCATTTT
CDR3aa: CAGPSGTGDQPQHF
len: 14
v_gene: TRBV21-1
j_gene: TRBJ1-5
abundance: .
d_gene: .

CDR3nt: TGTGCCAGCAGTGAAAGACTCGATCAGCCCCAGCATTTT
CDR3aa: CASSERLDQPQHF
len: 13
v_gene: TRBV6-1
j_gene: TRBJ1-5
abundance: few
d_gene: .

CDR3nt: TGTGCCAGCAGTTTATTAACGGGGCTTGAAGCTTTCTTT
CDR3aa: CASSLLTGLEAFF
len: 13
v_gene: TRBV27
j_gene: TRBJ1-1
abundance: .
d_gene: .

CDR3nt: TGTGCCAGCAGCCTACGCGGGACAGGGGCCGGGGAGCTGTTTTTT
CDR3aa: CASSLRGTGAGELFF
len: 15
v_gene: TRBV7-7
j_gene: TRBJ2-2
abundance: .
d_gene: TRBD1

CDR3nt: TGTGCCAGCAGCTTTGGGACAGTTGAAAAACTGTTTTTT
CDR3aa: CASSFGTVEKLFF
len: 13
v_gene: TRBV5-4
j_gene: TRBJ1-4
abundance: .
d_gene: TRBD1

CDR3nt: TGTGCCAGCAGCCCGTCTGCGGGACAGGGCCATATTCTCTTCTACGAGCAGTACTTC
CDR3aa: CASSPSAGQGHILFYEQYF
len: 19
v_gene: TRBV14
j_gene: TRBJ2-7
abundance: .
d_gene: TRBD1

CDR3nt: TGTGCCAGCAGCGCCACAGGGGGCAATCAGCCCCAGCATTTT
CDR3aa: CASSATGGNQPQHF
len: 14
v_gene: TRBV7-8
j_gene: TRBJ1-5
abundance: .
d_gene: TRBD1

CDR3nt: TGTGCCAGCAGCAGGACAGGGGGAGAAGGTCAGCCCCAGCATTTT
CDR3aa: CASSRTGGEGQPQHF
len: 15
v_gene: TRBV5-5
j_gene: TRBJ1-5
abundance: few
d_gene: TRBD1

CDR3nt: TGTGCCTGGAGAGGGGGACAGGTTTTGCAAGAGACCCAGTACTTC
CDR3aa: CAWRGGQVLQETQYF
len: 15
v_gene: TRBV30
j_gene: TRBJ2-5
abundance: .
d_gene: TRBD1

CDR3nt: TGTGCCAGCAGTCTCCGGCGACAGGGTCATAGCGAGCAGTACTTC
CDR3aa: CASSLRRQGHSEQYF
len: 15
v_gene: TRBV6-6
j_gene: TRBJ2-7
abundance: .
d_gene: TRBD1

CDR3nt: TGTGCCAGCAGCACCGACGGGGGTAGGGAGCAGTACTTC
CDR3aa: CASSTDGGREQYF
len: 13
v_gene: TRBV28
j_gene: TRBJ2-7
abundance: .
d_gene: .

CDR3nt: TGTGCCAGTGGGGTGGGTCACATTCAGTACTTC
CDR3aa: CASGVGHIQYF
len: 11
v_gene: TRBV19
j_gene: TRBJ2-4
abundance: .
d_gene: .

CDR3nt: TGTGCCAGCTGTAGGGGTACGAACACTGAAGCTTTCTTT
CDR3aa: CASCRGTNTEAFF
len: 13
v_gene: TRBV28
j_gene: TRBJ1-1
abundance: .
d_gene: .

CDR3nt: TGCGCCAGCAGCTTGGCCTTTCGGGTAGGGGTCTACGAGCAGTACTTC
CDR3aa: CASSLAFRVGVYEQYF
len: 16
v_gene: TRBV5-1
j_gene: TRBJ2-7
abundance: .
d_gene: .

CDR3nt: TGTGCCAGCAGAAACGGGAACCAAAATCAGCCCCAGCATTTT
CDR3aa: CASRNGNQNQPQHF
len: 14
v_gene: TRBV7-2
j_gene: TRBJ1-5
abundance: .
d_gene: .

CDR3nt: TGTGCCAGCAGCCTTACGACAGTGCGGAACACTGAAGCTTTCTTT
CDR3aa: CASSLTTVRNTEAFF
len: 15
v_gene: TRBV5-5
j_gene: TRBJ1-1
abundance: .
d_gene: .

CDR3nt: TGTGCCAGCAGTAGAAGGGACTCCAAGCCCCAGCATTTT
CDR3aa: CASSRRDSKPQHF
len: 13
v_gene: TRBV27
j_gene: TRBJ1-5
abundance: .
d_gene: .

CDR3nt: TGCGCCAGCAGCTGGGGGACAGGGGACTATGGCTACACCTTC
CDR3aa: CASSWGTGDYGYTF
len: 14
v_gene: TRBV5-1
j_gene: TRBJ1-2
abundance: few
d_gene: TRBD1